This T cell receptor beta chain was observed in a study of blood T cell repertoires in COVID-19 (dated by TCRdb to about 2020). Regarding the study in general: Samples from collaborators originated in the United States, Italy and Spain and spanned both the acute and convalescent phases of COVID-19. The prospective study material was composed of cDNA or gDNA derived from T cells, B-cell-depleted T cells, or PBMCs. Deeply sampled blood TCRbeta repertoires from subjects exposed to, actively infected with, or recovered from COVID-19 were included in the dataset. A freely available public database, intended as a resource for researchers studying the immune response to SARS-CoV-2, is where the repertoires were released. Samples came from the ongoing ImmuneRACE study (first 160 participants) plus 1,254 subjects from 6 global collaborators. A de-identified subject ID, COVID-19 status, age in years and sex were almost always included in the sample metadata. Where available, HLA class I and class II types were obtained from metadata supplied by the sample provider rather than from assay-based typing.

The collaborating institutions used their own protocols to collect whole blood in K2EDTA tubes. For TCRbeta analysis, collaborators shipped samples in one of three forms: frozen whole blood, isolated PBMCs, or DNA extracted from either of those sample types. The immunoSEQ Assay, a bias-controlled multiplex PCR, was used to amplify TCRbeta CDR3 regions from genomic DNA. Turning to the authors' computational methods: Nucleated cell counts per sample were estimated from amplification of reference gene primers within the assay. To quantify the absolute abundance of each unique TCRbeta CDR3 rearrangement, sequence reads were collapsed and filtered. For each sample, productive Simpson clonality was calculated as the square root of Simpson's diversity index over productive rearrangements. TCRdb carries this immuneACCESS record with in-frame sequences only. Its versions omit some clonotypes, under half of them owing to an unresolved V gene in the studies checked, with the rest unexplained. V, J and clone size derive from that table, while D and trimming were established from the DNA sequence. Here the sample has about 250,000 clones; about 86% occur a single time. The ten largest account for approximately 4.8% of the sample.

This clone was seen a single time. Its antigen remains unidentified. The input lacks base qualities; no much larger clone sits a single base away. From the cysteine through the phenylalanine, the CDR3 covers 13 amino acids. The only DNA kept is the CDR3, 39 bases in frame from the first base. V gives up 5 bases and J gives up 7 bases, and the segment between their germline ends measures 12 bases. The germline V gene (reference sequence) specifies GTSNPN as CDR1 and SVGIG as CDR2. What the research found in general, with its limitations: The amount of clinical and demographic metadata varied by source and participant and was provided uncurated.

This sequence originates from a man aged 50 or older with active or convalescent COVID-19. Sample: peripheral blood. The receptor chain draws on TRBV30 and TRBJ1-6, with TRBD1 as a weak D call on 5 bases. The CDR3 reads CAWVGLRNSPLHF. Here is the DNA: TGTGCCTGGGTGGGACTTAGAAATTCACCCCTCCACTTT.